This is a list of T cell receptor beta chains from one sample in a study of shared clonotypes between healthy human individuals. Clones were sequenced by immunoSEQ multiplex PCR, and TCRdb holds only the in-frame ones, with some missing. The table shows about 2.1 million clones, with around 93% occurring only once. Material for sequencing was naive CD8+ T cells from PBMCs. These receptors originate from a young man in good health. Some clones in this sample may be carry-over from other donors' samples. Each CDR3 is given with its conserved first and last residue. The size field is filled for only some rows; it gives once, few, many or a size class.

abundance	v_gene	CDR3aa
NA	TRBV21-1	CASSNISLGSNEQFF
NA	TRBV2	CASSESEIYEQYF
NA	TRBV19	CASSPTGGSMETQYF
NA	TRBV27	CASIGESYEQYF
NA	TRBV13	CASSLGRGAYEQYF
NA	TRBV7-3	CASSSWTSEDNEQFF
NA	TRBV11-2	CASSPSSGEGYEQYF
NA	TRBV11-2	CASSAIRPQETQYF
NA	TRBV28	CASSFWGGREKLFF
NA	TRBV10-2	CASSTGGFSYEQYF
NA	TRBV19	CASSNKNTEAFF
NA	TRBV5-5	CASSLEGEGYGYTF
NA	TRBV2	CASSAGQKETQYF
NA	TRBV10-2	CASSRPGQGASGELFF
NA	TRBV19	CASSGDRAGELFF
NA	TRBV7-8	CASSPSRGNYGYTF
NA	TRBV4-3	CASSQDRREDYNEQFF
NA	TRBV21-1	CASSSKGLAGHSYEQYF
NA	TRBV6-5	CASSYSQGGSYEQYF
NA	TRBV7-6	CASSLEVGTRTGYEQYF
NA	TRBV7-9	CASSNWQERPRETQYF
NA	TRBV11-2	CASSFNPSSYEQYF
NA	TRBV27	CASSPISSYNSPLHF
NA	TRBV7-9	CASSQRQAAYNEQFF
NA	TRBV23-1	CASSQSFRGYNPYNEQFF
NA	TRBV28	CASSLLEGSWYTQYF
NA	TRBV27	CASSLGDQYEQYF
NA	TRBV9	CASSVDRIQGSDTQYF
NA	TRBV4-3	CASSQGLEAVTDTQYF
NA	TRBV15	CATSWKLAGENEQYF
few	TRBV19	CASTEATPTEAFF
NA	TRBV5-1	CASSLDWYEQYF
NA	TRBV10-1	CASSEGQGSTEAFF
NA	TRBV5-1	CASWAATGINTEAFF
NA	TRBV25-1	CASSSRGGNQPQHF